This T cell receptor (beta chain) appears in the sequencing data of a study of blood T cell repertoires in COVID-19. About the research overall: Samples taken during acute and convalescent COVID-19 were collected in the United States, Italy and Spain. Sources were T cells, B-cell-depleted T cells, or PBMCs; the material itself was cDNA or gDNA.

This CDR3 is built from 13 residues. The germline CDR1 and CDR2 sequences are KGHSH and LQKENI. V shed 3 bases and J shed 4 bases, with 8 bases lying between them. The authors' processing: Reference gene primer amplification gave estimated nucleated cell counts. Using immunoSEQ multiplex PCR, the repertoire was profiled, and TCRdb retains in-frame clones only, with some absent. D and trimming were read from the DNA, whereas the V and J calls and clone size are those reported in that table. The table has 250,000 to 300,000 clones, about 88% seen once. This sequence originates from a young man with active or convalescent COVID-19. The sample consisted of peripheral blood. This chain joins TRBV18 and TRBJ2-3; D gene unclear. Here the CDR3 DNA reads TGTGCCAGCTCACCCTCCGGGTCAGATACGCAGTATTTT. Its protein is CASSPSGSDTQYF.